This T cell receptor beta chain stems from a study of tumor-infiltrating lymphocytes in primary liver carcinoma. Overall study context: Staging of the tumors gave T1-T3 N0M0, with widths of about 4 to 10 cm. General study points: Overlap in tumor-adjacent and tumor-blood pairs fell below that of tumor region pairs.

The authors made TCR beta cDNA from around 500 ng total RNA with a constant-region primer. Slightly modified ARM-PCR served as the procedure for the TCR beta libraries. These libraries came from three rounds of nested multiplex PCR. The first two PCR rounds used TRBV1-TRBV30 forward primers with a C-beta reverse primer, about 10 cycles each. TCRdb ran MiXCR on the multiplex PCR reads and lists one entry per CDR3 protein. This table holds approximately 74,000 distinct CDR3 sequences, 65% to 75% found once. Total RNA and DNA came together from approximately 20-30 mg of bulk tissue without cell sorting. Patients underwent surgical resection for primary liver carcinoma. Patients carried chronic HBV infection without prior treatment. This clonotype was recorded a few times. Antigen: not known. The CDR3 length is 13 residues. Germline CDR1 reads MRHNA; CDR2 reads SNTAGT. Trimming removed 8 bases from V and 4 bases from J; junction bases left unmatched: 4.

This TCR was sampled from a woman aged 55 to 70 with primary liver carcinoma and hepatitis B virus infection. Material for sequencing was liver tumor tissue from sampling region 4. Described subset: tumor region T4, right-lateral pole. The J gene is TRBJ2-2, the V gene TRBV6-4; 7 bases match TRBD1. In DNA form, the CDR3 reads TGTGCCAGCGGTACAGGGGCCACCGGGGAGCTGTTTTTT. As protein: CASGTGATGELFF.